This TCR beta chain was documented in a study of cytomegalovirus exposure and HLA in healthy donors. General observations from the study: Later, TCR association rates were found to vary by HLA locus, highest for DRB1 and lowest for HLA-C. Some segments of the V type, notably TRBV6-2 and TRBV6-3, were excluded as indistinguishable.

PCR primers comprised 60 Vbeta and 13 Jbeta primers. Measured with immunoSEQ multiplex PCR; TCRdb has only the in-frame clones, and not every one. Of some 120,000 clones detected, around 80% appear once; the ten largest clones hold about a tenth. A remark on this clone: The antigen is unknown.

The trim removed 2 bases at V and 8 bases at J, leaving 13 bases unmatched. The germline V gene encodes CDR1 MDHEN and CDR2 SYDVKM. The CDR3 has 17 amino acids. The clonotype originates from a man younger than 45 in good health and CMV-seropositive. The sequenced sample consisted of PBMCs. V usage is TRBV28 and J usage is TRBJ2-1, with 9 positions matching TRBD2. CDR3 DNA sequence: TGTGCCAGCAGTTTACGGGAGGGCGGGAGGGGGGTAGATGAGCAGTTCTTC. It is translated as CASSLREGGRGVDEQFF. The complete variable domain, with remaining parts taken from reference TRBV28 and TRBJ2-1, reads DVKVTQSSRYLVKRTGEKVFLECVQDMDHENMFWYRQDPGLGLRLIYFSYDVKMKEKGDIPEGYSVSREKKERFSLILESASTNQTSMYLCASSLREGGRGVDEQFFGPGTRLTVL.